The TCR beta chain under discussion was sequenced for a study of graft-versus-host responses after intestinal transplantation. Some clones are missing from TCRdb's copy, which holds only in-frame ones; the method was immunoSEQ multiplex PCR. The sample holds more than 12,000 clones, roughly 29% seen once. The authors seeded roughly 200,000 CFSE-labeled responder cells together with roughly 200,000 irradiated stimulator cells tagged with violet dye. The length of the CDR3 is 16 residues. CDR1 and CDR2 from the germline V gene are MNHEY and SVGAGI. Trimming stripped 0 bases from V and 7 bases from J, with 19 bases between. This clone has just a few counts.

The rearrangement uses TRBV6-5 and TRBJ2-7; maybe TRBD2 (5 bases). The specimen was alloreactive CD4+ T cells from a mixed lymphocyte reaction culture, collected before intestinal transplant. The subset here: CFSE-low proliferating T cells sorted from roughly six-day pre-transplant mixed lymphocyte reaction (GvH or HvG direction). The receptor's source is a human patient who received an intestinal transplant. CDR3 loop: CASSYSLASASWEQYF. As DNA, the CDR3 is TGTGCCAGCAGTTACTCGTTGGCTTCGGCTAGCTGGGAGCAGTACTTC.